The TCR beta chain under discussion was sequenced for a study of blood T cells in healthy people across ages. A remark on this clonotype: What it binds is not known.

General observations from the study: PBMCs were not sorted, which prevented a conclusive comparison of naive versus antigen-experienced cells.

V was cut by 0 bases and J by 8 bases, with 19 bases left in between. Per germline, CDR1 SEHNR and CDR2 FQNEAQ (reference sequence). The CDR3 loop spans 17 amino acids. Primed by a sample-barcoded 5' primer and a J-beta primer mix, a second PCR proceeded for about 6 to 12 cycles. TCRdb recomputed calls from the 5' RACE reads with MiXCR, one row per CDR3 protein. Among about 680,000 distinct CDR3 sequences listed, roughly 50% were seen once. The receptor was isolated from a woman in her fifties or sixties in good health. The sample comprised blood. The V call is TRBV7-9, the J call TRBJ1-4; D is unclear. CDR3 sequence: CASSLAVTGPNREKLFF. The CDR3 bases are TGTGCCAGCAGCTTAGCGGTTACGGGCCCCAATAGGGAAAAACTGTTTTTT.